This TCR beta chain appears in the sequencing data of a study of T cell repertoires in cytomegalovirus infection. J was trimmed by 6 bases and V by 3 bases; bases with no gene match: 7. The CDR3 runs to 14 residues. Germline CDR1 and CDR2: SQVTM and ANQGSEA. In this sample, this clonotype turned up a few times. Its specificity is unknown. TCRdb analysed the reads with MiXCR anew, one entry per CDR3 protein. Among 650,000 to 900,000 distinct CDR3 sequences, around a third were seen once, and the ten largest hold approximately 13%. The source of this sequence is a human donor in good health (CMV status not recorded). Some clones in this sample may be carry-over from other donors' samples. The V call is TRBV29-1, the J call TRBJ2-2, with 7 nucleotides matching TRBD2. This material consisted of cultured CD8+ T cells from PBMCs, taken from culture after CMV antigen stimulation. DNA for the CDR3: TGCAGCGTTGAGGAAGCGGGGCATCCCGGGGAGCTGTTTTTT. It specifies CSVEEAGHPGELFF.